The rows below give T cell receptor beta chains drawn from one sample of a study of immune evolution from preneoplasia to lung adenocarcinoma. Assay: immunoSEQ multiplex PCR; the TCRdb copy retains only in-frame clones and omits some. The data hold 6,500 to 9,500 clones, with roughly 84% observed a single time. The sequencing input was FFPE minimally invasive lung adenocarcinoma tissue. The receptors originated from an older person with lung adenocarcinoma. The CDR3 runs from the conserved cysteine through the conserved F or W. Fields, in order: J gene, clone size, D gene, V gene, CDR3 protein, CDR3 DNA. The D gene is left open where the match is weak. Clone size is shown for a subset of rows, as once, few, many or a class of expanded clone.

TRBJ1-1 | . | TRBD1 | TRBV28 | CASSLVQGGFAAFF | TGTGCCAGCAGTTTAGTCCAGGGGGGATTTGCAGCTTTCTTT
TRBJ1-2 | . | TRBD1 | TRBV19 | CASSTSTGIGGYTF | TGTGCCAGTAGTACCTCGACAGGGATCGGTGGCTACACCTTC
TRBJ2-2 | . | . | TRBV2 | CASSEVEGPGELFF | TGTGCCAGCAGTGAAGTTGAGGGACCCGGGGAGCTGTTTTTT
TRBJ1-1 | . | . | TRBV11-3 | CASSLDPGAFNTEAFF | TGTGCCAGCAGCTTAGATCCGGGGGCCTTCAACACTGAAGCTTTCTTT
TRBJ2-1 | . | TRBD1 | TRBV4-3 | CASSRQGAGGNEQFF | TGCGCCAGCAGCCGCCAGGGGGCAGGGGGCAATGAGCAGTTCTTC
TRBJ2-7 | . | . | TRBV7-3 | CASSIGPTYEQYF | TGTGCCAGCAGCATCGGGCCAACCTACGAGCAGTACTTC
TRBJ1-5 | . | . | TRBV30 | CAWSVGGKEQPQHF | TGTGCCTGGAGTGTAGGGGGTAAGGAACAGCCCCAGCATTTT
TRBJ2-1 | . | . | TRBV21-1 | CASSKARKRPTNRVDEQFF | TGTGCCAGCAGCAAAGCGCGTAAGAGGCCTACCAATCGTGTAGATGAGCAGTTCTTC
TRBJ2-3 | . | . | TRBV23-1 | CASPRCRGPTDTQYF | TGCGCCAGCCCTCGATGTCGGGGACCAACAGATACGCAGTATTTT
TRBJ2-5 | . | . | TRBV29-1 | CSVVRGETQYF | TGCAGCGTTGTTCGGGGGGAGACCCAGTACTTC
TRBJ1-5 | . | TRBD1 | TRBV5-6 | CASSRRTGNQPQHF | TGTGCCAGCAGCCGCAGGACAGGGAATCAGCCCCAGCATTTT
TRBJ1-6 | once | TRBD1 | TRBV5-4 | CASSPGTEISPLHF | TGTGCCAGCAGCCCCGGGACAGAGATTTCACCCCTCCACTTT
TRBJ2-7 | . | . | TRBV4-3 | CASSQESGRWGGEQYF | TGCGCCAGCAGCCAAGAGTCGGGAAGGTGGGGTGGTGAGCAGTACTTC
TRBJ2-3 | . | TRBD1 | TRBV5-1 | CASSLTAVTGSKDTQYF | TGCGCCAGCAGCTTGACTGCTGTGACAGGGTCAAAAGATACGCAGTATTTT
TRBJ2-5 | . | . | TRBV5-6 | CASSDFETQYF | TGTGCCAGCAGCGACTTTGAGACCCAGTACTTC
TRBJ2-5 | . | . | TRBV11-3 | CASSLDQETQYF | TGTGCCAGCAGCTTAGACCAAGAGACCCAGTACTTC
TRBJ1-2 | . | . | TRBV5-1 | CASSAGIVGYTF | TGCGCCAGCAGCGCCGGGATTGTTGGCTACACCTTC
TRBJ2-7 | . | . | TRBV7-2 | CASRSSHEQYF | TGTGCCAGCAGGTCGTCCCACGAGCAGTACTTC